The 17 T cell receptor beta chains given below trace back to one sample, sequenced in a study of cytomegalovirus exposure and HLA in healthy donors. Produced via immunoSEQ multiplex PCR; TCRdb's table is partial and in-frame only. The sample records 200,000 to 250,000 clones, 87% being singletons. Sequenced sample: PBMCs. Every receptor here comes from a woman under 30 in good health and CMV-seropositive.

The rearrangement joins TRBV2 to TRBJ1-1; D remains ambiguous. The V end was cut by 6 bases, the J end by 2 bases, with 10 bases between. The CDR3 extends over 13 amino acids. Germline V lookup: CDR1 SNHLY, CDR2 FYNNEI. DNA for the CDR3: TGTGCCAGCAGGGCGCGGCCCAACACTGAAGCTTTCTTT. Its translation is CASRARPNTEAFF.

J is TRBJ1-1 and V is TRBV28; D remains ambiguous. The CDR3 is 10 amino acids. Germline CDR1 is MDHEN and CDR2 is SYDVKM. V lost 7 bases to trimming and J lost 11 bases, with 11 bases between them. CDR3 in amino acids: CASKGEFAFF. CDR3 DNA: TGTGCCAGCAAGGGAGAGTTTGCTTTCTTT.

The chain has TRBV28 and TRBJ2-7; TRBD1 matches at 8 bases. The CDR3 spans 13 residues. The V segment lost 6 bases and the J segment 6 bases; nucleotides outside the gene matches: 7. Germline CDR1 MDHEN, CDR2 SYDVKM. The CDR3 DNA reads TGTGCCAGCAGGCTTCAGGGGGCCCTCGAGCAGTACTTC. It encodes CASRLQGALEQYF.

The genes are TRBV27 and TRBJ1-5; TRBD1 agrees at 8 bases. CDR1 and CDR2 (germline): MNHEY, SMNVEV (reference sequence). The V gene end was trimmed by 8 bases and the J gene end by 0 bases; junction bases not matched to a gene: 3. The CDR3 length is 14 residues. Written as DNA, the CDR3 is TGTGCCAGCCGGACAGGGTATAGCAATCAGCCCCAGCATTTT. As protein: CASRTGYSNQPQHF.

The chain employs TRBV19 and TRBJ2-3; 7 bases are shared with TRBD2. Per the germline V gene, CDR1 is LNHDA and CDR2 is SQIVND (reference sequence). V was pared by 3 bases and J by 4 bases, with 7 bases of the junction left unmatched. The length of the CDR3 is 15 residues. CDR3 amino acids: CASSIMGGTPDTQYF. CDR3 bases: TGTGCCAGTAGTATCATGGGGGGGACTCCAGATACGCAGTATTTT.

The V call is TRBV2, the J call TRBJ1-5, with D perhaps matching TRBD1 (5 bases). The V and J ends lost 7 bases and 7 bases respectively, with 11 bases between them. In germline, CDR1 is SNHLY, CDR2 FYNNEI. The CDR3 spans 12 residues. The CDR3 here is CASKSGVQPQHF. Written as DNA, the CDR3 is TGTGCCAGCAAATCGGGGGTGCAGCCCCAGCATTTT.

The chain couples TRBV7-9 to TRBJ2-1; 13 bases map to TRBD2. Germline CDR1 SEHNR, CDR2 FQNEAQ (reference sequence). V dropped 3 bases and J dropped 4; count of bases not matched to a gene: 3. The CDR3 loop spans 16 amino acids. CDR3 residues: CASSFRTSGGYNEQFF. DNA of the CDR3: TGTGCCAGCAGCTTTAGGACTAGCGGGGGTTACAATGAGCAGTTCTTC.

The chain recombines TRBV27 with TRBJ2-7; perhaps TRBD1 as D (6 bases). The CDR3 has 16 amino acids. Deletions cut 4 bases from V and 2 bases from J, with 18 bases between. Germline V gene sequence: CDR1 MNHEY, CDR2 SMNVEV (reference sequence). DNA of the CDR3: TGTGCCAGCAGTTCCTCGGACAGTCCGGGCACCTACGAGCAGTACTTC. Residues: CASSSSDSPGTYEQYF.

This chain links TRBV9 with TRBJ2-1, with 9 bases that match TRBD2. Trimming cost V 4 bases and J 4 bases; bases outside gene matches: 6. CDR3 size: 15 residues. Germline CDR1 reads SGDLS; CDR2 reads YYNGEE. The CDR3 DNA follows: TGTGCCAGCAGCTTGGGACTAGCCACTTACAATGAGCAGTTCTTC. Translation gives CASSLGLATYNEQFF.

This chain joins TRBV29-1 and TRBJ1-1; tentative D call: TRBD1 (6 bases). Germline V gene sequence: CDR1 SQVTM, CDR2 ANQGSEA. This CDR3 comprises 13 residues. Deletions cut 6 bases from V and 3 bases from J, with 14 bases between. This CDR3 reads CSVDDRSDTEAFF. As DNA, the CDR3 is TGCAGCGTGGATGACAGGTCCGACACTGAAGCTTTCTTT.

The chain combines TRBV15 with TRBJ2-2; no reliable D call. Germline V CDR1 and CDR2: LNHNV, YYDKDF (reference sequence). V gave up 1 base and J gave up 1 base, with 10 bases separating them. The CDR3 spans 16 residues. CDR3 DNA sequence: TGTGCCACCAGCAGAGTACAACCGGGGAACACCGGGGAGCTGTTTTTT. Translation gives CATSRVQPGNTGELFF. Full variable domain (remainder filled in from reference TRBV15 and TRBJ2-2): DAMVIQNPRYQVTQFGKPVTLSCSQTLNHNVMYWYQQKSSQAPKLLFHYYDKDFNNEADTPDNFQSRRPNTSFCFLDIRSPGLGDTAMYLCATSRVQPGNTGELFFGEGSRLTVL.

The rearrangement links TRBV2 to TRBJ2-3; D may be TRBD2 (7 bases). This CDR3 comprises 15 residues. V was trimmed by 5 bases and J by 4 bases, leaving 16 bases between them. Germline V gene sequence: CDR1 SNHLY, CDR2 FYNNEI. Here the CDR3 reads CASSLSEGGPDTQYF. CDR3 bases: TGTGCCAGCAGTCTTAGCGAGGGGGGGCCAGATACGCAGTATTTT.

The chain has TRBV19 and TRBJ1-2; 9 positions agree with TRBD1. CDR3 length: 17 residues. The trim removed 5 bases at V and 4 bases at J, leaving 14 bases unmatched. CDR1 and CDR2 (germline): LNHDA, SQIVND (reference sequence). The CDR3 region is CASSPGITGGSRYGYTF. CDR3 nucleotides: TGTGCCAGTAGTCCCGGCATCACAGGGGGCTCGCGCTATGGCTACACCTTC.

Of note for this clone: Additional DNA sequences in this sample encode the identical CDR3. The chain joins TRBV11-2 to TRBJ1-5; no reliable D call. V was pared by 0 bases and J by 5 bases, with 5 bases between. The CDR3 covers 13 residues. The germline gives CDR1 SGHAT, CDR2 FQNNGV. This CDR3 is CASSLDRDQPQHF. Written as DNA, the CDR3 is TGTGCCAGCAGCTTAGATCGAGATCAGCCCCAGCATTTT. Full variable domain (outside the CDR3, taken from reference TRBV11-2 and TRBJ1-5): EAGVAQSPRYKIIEKRQSVAFWCNPISGHATLYWYQQILGQGPKLLIQFQNNGVVDDSQLPKDRFSAERLKGVDSTLKIQPAKLEDSAVYLCASSLDRDQPQHFGDGTRLSIL.

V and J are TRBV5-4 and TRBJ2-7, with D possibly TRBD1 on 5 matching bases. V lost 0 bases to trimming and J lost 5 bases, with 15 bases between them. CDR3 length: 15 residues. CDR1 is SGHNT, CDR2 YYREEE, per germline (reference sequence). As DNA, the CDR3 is TGTGCCAGCAGCTTGGTGGCAGGGAAGAGCAACGAGCAGTACTTC. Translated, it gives CASSLVAGKSNEQYF.

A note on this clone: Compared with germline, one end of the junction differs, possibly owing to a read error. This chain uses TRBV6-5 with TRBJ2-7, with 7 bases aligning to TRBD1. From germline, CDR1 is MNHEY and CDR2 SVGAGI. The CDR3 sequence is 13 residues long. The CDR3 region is CASTRDSSSEQYF. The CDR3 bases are TGTGCCAGCACCCGGGACAGTTCCTCCGAGCAGTACTTC.

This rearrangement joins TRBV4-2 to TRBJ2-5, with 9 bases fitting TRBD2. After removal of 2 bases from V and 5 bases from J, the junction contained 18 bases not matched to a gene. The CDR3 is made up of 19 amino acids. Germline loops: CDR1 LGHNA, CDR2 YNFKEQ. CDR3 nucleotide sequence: TGTGCCAGCAGCCAATACGGTATAGCGGGAGAAGGTAGCCGGGAGACCCAGTACTTC. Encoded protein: CASSQYGIAGEGSRETQYF.